This T cell receptor (beta chain) was captured by sequencing in a study of regulatory T cells in long-lasting Graves disease. On the study more broadly: By definition, persistent Graves' disease involved antithyroid drugs for over 5 years alongside positive TSH receptor antibodies.

Time point denoted: persistent/refractory GD, antithyroid drugs over 5 years with positive TRAb. Preparation of the TCR library used RNA extracted from PBMCs. The authors diagnosed Graves' disease using American Thyroid Association guidelines. This clonotype was counted ten times or more. The CDR3 has 13 amino acids. Germline lookup yields CDR1 DFQATT and CDR2 SNEGSKA (reference sequence). V was clipped by 2 bases and J by 6 bases; unmatched bases: 7. For TCR beta, libraries came from iRepertoire HTBI primers and Arm-PCR of CDR3 regions. TCRdb fed the multiplex PCR reads into MiXCR, producing one record per CDR3 protein. This repertoire shows about 660,000 distinct CDR3 sequences, 30% found once; its top ten account for about 42%.

The chain links TRBV20-1 to TRBJ2-7; 7 bases are a match to TRBD2. The receptor comes from a female donor with Graves disease. This specimen consisted of peripheral blood mononuclear cells (PBMCs), obtained when the disease was refractory, from a patient treated with antithyroid drugs. The CDR3 spells CSARSAGVAEQYF. CDR3 DNA sequence: TGCAGTGCTAGATCCGCGGGAGTTGCCGAGCAGTACTTC.